Following are 15 T cell receptor beta chains from one sample sequenced in a study of cytotoxic CD8 clonotypes in ibrutinib-treated CLL. Repertoires were generated with immunoSEQ multiplex PCR, while TCRdb's copy carries only in-frame clones and drops some. The table lists some 200,000 clones, around 70% of them singletons. This specimen was PBMCs, taken after 12 months of ibrutinib treatment. The origin of the receptors is a human donor with chronic lymphocytic leukemia.

V is TRBV5-5 and J is TRBJ1-5; 9 bases align to TRBD1. Germline CDR1 SGHKS, CDR2 YYEKEE (reference sequence). V lost 5 bases and J lost 6; bases outside the gene matches: 9. The CDR3 has 15 amino acids. CDR3 sequence reads: CASRYPGTGRQPQHF. In nucleotides, the CDR3 is TGTGCCAGCAGATACCCCGGGACAGGGCGTCAGCCCCAGCATTTT.

This rearrangement joins TRBV9 to TRBJ2-3, with D perhaps matching TRBD2 (5 bases). The CDR3 contains 15 residues. Germline CDR1 SGDLS, CDR2 YYNGEE. V was shortened by 0 bases and J by 4 bases, with 12 bases between the two germline ends. CDR3 loop: CASSVGGAAPDTQYF. CDR3 nucleotide sequence: TGTGCCAGCAGCGTAGGGGGAGCGGCCCCAGATACGCAGTATTTT.

The V call is TRBV6-5, the J call TRBJ1-2; unclear D gene. Trimming cost V 6 bases and J 8 bases, with 13 bases left between them. CDR3 length equals 12 residues. Per germline, CDR1 MNHEY and CDR2 SVGAGI. CDR3 in amino acids: CASRDITWGYTF. In nucleotides, the CDR3 is TGTGCCAGCAGGGATATTACCTGGGGCTACACCTTC.

This rearrangement joins TRBV11-3 to TRBJ2-2, with unresolved D. The CDR3 totals 13 residues. The V end lost 1 base, the J end lost 8 bases, and 8 bases lay between the germline ends. Germline assignment: CDR1 SGHNT and CDR2 YENEEA. The CDR3 DNA sequence: TGTGCCAGCAGCTTAGGCGTGGGAGGGGAGCTGTTTTTT. Translating it yields CASSLGVGGELFF.

This clone was picked up a small number of times. The chain has TRBV7-7 and TRBJ1-3, with TRBD1 matching over 7 bases. Unmatched junction bases numbered 13, after V lost 6 bases and J lost 2 bases. The CDR3 extends over 17 amino acids. Germline CDR1 reads SSHAT; CDR2 reads FNYEAQ (reference sequence). CDR3 sequence: CASRFPMRGPPGNTIYF. The CDR3 region has the DNA TGTGCCAGCAGGTTCCCAATGAGGGGGCCCCCTGGAAACACCATATATTTT.

The CDR3 bases are TGTGCCAGCAGCCAAGAGGGAGGAATCGACGAGCAGTACTTC. Protein: CASSQEGGIDEQYF. The V gene is TRBV14, the J gene TRBJ2-7; D is perhaps TRBD2 (6 bases). The V and J ends lost 0 bases and 5 bases respectively, with 11 bases between them. The length of the CDR3 is 14 residues. Germline-derived CDR1 and CDR2 are SGHDN and FVKESK.

In regard to this clone: The junction differs from germline at one of its ends, possibly a read error. The CDR3 region is CASSPGQGQHF. CDR3 nucleotides: TGTGCCAGCAGCCCCGGACAGGGGCAACACTTC. V usage is TRBV7-9 and J usage is TRBJ2-7; TRBD1 aligns across 9 bases. Looked up from germline, CDR1 is SEHNR and CDR2 is FQNEAQ (reference sequence). There are 11 residues in the CDR3.

The V call is TRBV19, the J call TRBJ1-2; D might be TRBD1 (5 bases). V was trimmed by 5 bases and J by 4 bases, leaving 17 bases between them. There are 15 residues in the CDR3. Germline V gives CDR1 LNHDA, CDR2 SQIVND (reference sequence). The CDR3: CASSSRGGAPYGYTF. DNA of the CDR3: TGTGCCAGTAGTTCAAGGGGTGGGGCACCCTATGGCTACACCTTC. Looking up the rest from reference TRBV19 and TRBJ1-2 gives the full variable domain: DGGITQSPKYLFRKEGQNVTLSCEQNLNHDAMYWYRQDPGQGLRLIYYSQIVNDFQKGDIAEGYSVSREKKESFPLTVTSAQKNPTAFYLCASSSRGGAPYGYTFGSGTRLTVV.

V gene TRBV7-2 combines with J gene TRBJ2-7, with a weak D call TRBD2 (5 bases). Germline V gives CDR1 SGHTA, CDR2 FQGNSA. The V end was cut by 5 bases, the J end by 5 bases, with 10 bases between. The CDR3 runs 12 residues. The CDR3: CASSKDGNEQYF. For the CDR3, the DNA is TGTGCCAGCAGCAAAGACGGGAACGAGCAGTACTTC.

The rearrangement joins TRBV21-1 to TRBJ1-4; the DNA was not compared with TRBD1, the D call given in the table. TRBV21-1 is given as a pseudogene. The CDR3 spans 18 residues. The CDR3 region is CASRVKTGLYATNEKLFF. CDR3 in DNA: TGTGCCAGCAGGGTAAAGACAGGGCTATATGCCACTAATGAAAAACTGTTTTTT.

The chain couples TRBV6-5 to TRBJ2-7, with 12 bases aligning to TRBD2. Germline assignment: CDR1 MNHEY and CDR2 SVGAGI. Trimming removed 4 bases from V and 4 bases from J; junction bases left unmatched: 8. CDR3 length: 16 residues. The CDR3 DNA follows: TGTGCCAGCAGTTCCCCCGGGGGGACTAGCGGGTACGAGCAGTACTTC. This encodes CASSSPGGTSGYEQYF.

Regarding this clone: The same CDR3 can be traced to other DNA sequences in this sample. CDR3 nucleotide sequence: TGTGCCAGCTCCACCGGGGGAGAGACCCAGTACTTC. This sequence encodes CASSTGGETQYF. V is TRBV18 and J is TRBJ2-5, with D possibly being TRBD2 (6 bases). CDR3 size: 12 residues. Trimming took off 6 bases at V and 4 bases at J, with 9 bases between the two ends. In germline, CDR1 is KGHSH, CDR2 LQKENI. Drawing the rest from reference TRBV18 and TRBJ2-5, the complete variable domain is NAGVMQNPRHLVRRRGQEARLRCSPMKGHSHVYWYRQLPEEGLKFMVYLQKENIIDESGMPKERFSAEFPKEGPSILRIQQVVRGDSAAYFCASSTGGETQYFGPGTRLLVL.

The chain links TRBV5-1 to TRBJ2-7, with a weak D call TRBD1 (5 bases). Trimming shortened V by 3 bases and J by 3 bases, and 13 bases separated the two germline ends. The CDR3 is made up of 14 amino acids. CDR1 and CDR2 (germline): SGHRS, YFSETQ. This CDR3 reads CASSSYLDSYEQYF. Written as DNA, the CDR3 is TGCGCCAGCAGCTCATATTTAGACAGCTACGAGCAGTACTTC.

The rearrangement uses TRBV16 and TRBJ1-3; D call uncertain. This CDR3 contains 13 residues. V gave up 2 bases and J gave up 1 base, with 3 bases separating them. Germline V CDR1 and CDR2: KGHSY, FQNENV. CDR3 region: CASSQTSGNTIYF. Written as DNA, the CDR3 is TGTGCCAGCAGCCAAACGTCTGGAAACACCATATATTTT.

CDR3 in DNA: TGTGCCTGGAGTAGGTATGGGGCTATCGCTAACTATGGCTACACCTTC. Translating it yields CAWSRYGAIANYGYTF. The V call is TRBV30, the J call TRBJ1-2; weak D call: TRBD1 (5 bases). The CDR3 sequence is 16 residues long. The V end lost 2 bases, the J end lost 0 bases, and 16 bases lay between the germline ends. Germline loops: CDR1 GTSNPN, CDR2 SVGIG (reference sequence).